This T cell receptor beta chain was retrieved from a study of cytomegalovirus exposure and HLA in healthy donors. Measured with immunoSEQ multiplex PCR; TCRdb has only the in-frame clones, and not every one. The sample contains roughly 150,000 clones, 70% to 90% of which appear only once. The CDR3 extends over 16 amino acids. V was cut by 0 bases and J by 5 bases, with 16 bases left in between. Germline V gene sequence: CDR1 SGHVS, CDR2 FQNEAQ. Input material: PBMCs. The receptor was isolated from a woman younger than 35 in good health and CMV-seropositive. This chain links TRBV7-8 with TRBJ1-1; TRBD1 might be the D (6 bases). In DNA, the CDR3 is TGTGCCAGCAGCTTAGCGCTGCGGGGGCGCGGGACTGAAGCTTTCTTT. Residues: CASSLALRGRGTEAFF.